This T cell receptor beta chain was identified in a study of identical twins. General observations from the study: Models, which agreed with sharing between unrelated individuals, nonetheless underestimated the out-of-frame TCR alpha sharing seen in monozygotic twins. Conclusions relied on cross-sectional statistical analysis, not following the same donors.

The CDR3 is 14 residues long. Trimming removed 4 bases at V and 4 bases at J, with 12 bases between. CDR1 SGHRS and CDR2 YFSETQ come from the germline V gene. There are many counts of this clonotype. Its antigen is not known. Template switching supplied a universal primer site; unique molecular identifiers were carried on the cDNA. TCRdb fed the 5' RACE reads into MiXCR, producing one record per CDR3 protein. The table lists roughly 240,000 distinct CDR3 sequences, 5.5% to 7% of them singletons. The same data also contributed to another study, on yellow fever vaccine responses in identical twins. As that study records: A vaccine T cell response that seemed partly convergent and partly personalized was reported in twins.

The sequenced sample consisted of memory (CD45RO+) T cells sorted from blood. This clonotype was sampled from a woman younger than 35 in good health. The chain combines TRBV5-1 with TRBJ2-1; D might be TRBD1 or TRBD2, each matching 5 bases. The CDR3 sequence is CASSTQWGYNEQFF. The CDR3 nucleotides read TGCGCCAGCAGCACCCAGTGGGGGTACAATGAGCAGTTCTTC. The full variable domain, rest sourced from reference TRBV5-1 and TRBJ2-1, is KAGVTQTPRYLIKTRGQQVTLSCSPISGHRSVSWYQQTPGQGLQFLFEYFSETQRNKGNFPGRFSGRQFSNSRSEMNVSTLELGDSALYLCASSTQWGYNEQFFGPGTRLTVL.